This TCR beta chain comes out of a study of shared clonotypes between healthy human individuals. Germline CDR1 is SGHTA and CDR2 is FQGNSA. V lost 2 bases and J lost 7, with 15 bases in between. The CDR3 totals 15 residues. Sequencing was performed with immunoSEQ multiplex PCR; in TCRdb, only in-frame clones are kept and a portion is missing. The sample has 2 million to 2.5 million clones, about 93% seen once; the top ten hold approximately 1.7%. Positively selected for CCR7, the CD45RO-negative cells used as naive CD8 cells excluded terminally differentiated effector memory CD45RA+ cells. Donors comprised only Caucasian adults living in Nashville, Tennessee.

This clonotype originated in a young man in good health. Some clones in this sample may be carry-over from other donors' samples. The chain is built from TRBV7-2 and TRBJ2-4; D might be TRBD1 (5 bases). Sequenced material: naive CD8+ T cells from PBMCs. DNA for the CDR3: TGTGCCAGCAGCTTATTCCAGGGTGGGTTCAACATTCAGTACTTC. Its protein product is CASSLFQGGFNIQYF.